Given below is one TCR beta chain in context. This specimen comes from a study of T cells in Graves' hyperthyroidism and ophthalmopathy. Newly diagnosed hyperthyroidism patients aged 18 to 65 years had disease lasting under 2 months. It was RNA transcripts that yielded the amplified TCR beta CDR3 regions. In the first-round RT-PCR of the TCR CDR3, the HTBI primer set was used. TCRdb passed the multiplex PCR reads through MiXCR, listing each CDR3 protein once. The sample has some 620,000 distinct CDR3 sequences; 15% to 20% are singletons. Sample: blood. This TCR came from a woman in her twenties or thirties with Graves' hyperthyroidism.

In nucleotides, the CDR3 is TGTGCCAGCAGTTACTCCACCGGACAGGCCCTCCACTTT. It encodes CASSYSTGQALHF. The genes are TRBV6-5 and TRBJ1-6; 7 positions agree with TRBD1. V dropped 0 bases and J dropped 14; count of bases not matched to a gene: 4. Germline CDR1 reads MNHEY; CDR2 reads SVGAGI. This CDR3 region has 13 residues.